The rows below give T cell receptor beta chains drawn from one sample of a study of blood T cells in healthy people across ages. From the 5' RACE reads, TCRdb called clonotypes with MiXCR, one entry per CDR3 protein. Here the sample spans 650,000 to 1,000,000 distinct CDR3 sequences, around half being singletons. Material for sequencing was blood. These receptor sequences come from a man aged 80 or over in good health. Both conserved end residues are part of each CDR3. A D gene is named only where the DNA matches it firmly.

>TRBV7-2|.|15
CASSLALFNADTQYF
>TRBV24-1|TRBD2|15
CATSEGTGGPDEQYF
>TRBV10-3|.|12
CAISPGDYGYTF
>TRBV29-1|.|14
CSVPRGFVSDGYTF
>TRBV20-1|.|14
CSARFRGGTDTQYF
>TRBV11-2|.|15
CASSVATSGANVLTF
>TRBV6-2/TRBV6-3|.|12
CASSYPHYEQYF
>TRBV7-3|TRBD2|16
CASSLASGRAPDTQYF
>TRBV12-3/TRBV12-4|.|14
CASRSSVDQYEQYF
>TRBV7-9|.|17
CASSLDGMGRGSYEQYF
>TRBV27|.|15
CASSPLVWSSYEQYF
>TRBV5-1|.|14
CASSPGGQFYEQYF
>TRBV3-1|.|18
CASSQDRGVPGAKNIQYF
>TRBV27|TRBD2|16
CASSSGLAGALETQYF
>TRBV6-1|.|15
CASSETKNSNQPQHF
>TRBV6-6|.|14
CASSYSWTEYEQYF
>TRBV4-3|.|16
CASSQEYGGPYNEQFF
>TRBV20-1|TRBD2|18
CSARGGLAGGSSYNEQYF
>TRBV12-3/TRBV12-4|.|17
CASSYDTGLLNTGELFF
>TRBV11-3|.|17
CASSSEGRGDHTGELFF
>TRBV10-3|TRBD2|15
CAISGNSGGTDTQYF
>TRBV20-1|.|14
CSVHPPFYNSPLHF
>TRBV20-1|.|13
CSAREQGGETQYF
>TRBV20-1|TRBD2|14
CSANIAGGRETQYF
>TRBV12-3/TRBV12-4|.|14
CASRETGKGTEAFF
>TRBV7-2|.|13
CASSLRVYYEQYF
>TRBV14|.|18
CASSLNVGLRSGANVLTF
>TRBV11-3|.|15
CASSPRNGVRETQYF
>TRBV5-6|.|13
CASSLPSQSEQYF
>TRBV11-1|TRBD1|15
CASSPWTGTDYGYTF
>TRBV7-2|.|12
CASSPSFYEQYF
>TRBV5-1|.|14
CASSFSRGLETQYF
>TRBV10-3|TRBD1|14
CASSTGDSNQTQHF
>TRBV12-3/TRBV12-4|.|12
CASSLGFETQYF
>TRBV29-1|.|13
CSVERGDTGELFF
>TRBV12-3/TRBV12-4|TRBD1|13
CASTGQGGNEQFF
>TRBV29-1|.|17
CSLPGPRVAGSYNEQFF
>TRBV4-1|.|19
CASSQDQVVGGLGTDTQYF
>TRBV10-3|.|14
CAISAPRSDYEQYF
>TRBV6-5|TRBD2|15
CASSYSSGRVGEQYF
>TRBV7-9|.|16
CASSPGGITSNQPQHF
>TRBV7-9|.|13
CANSVSETYEQYF
>TRBV29-1|TRBD1|15
CSVGWGRDRNTEAFF
>TRBV12-3/TRBV12-4|.|15
CASSLVSLDLNTQYF
>TRBV7-2|.|15
CASSLGARPSYEQYF
>TRBV29-1|TRBD2|15
CSAQAGASGAYEQYF
>TRBV28|TRBD1|13
CASLRTGSGEQYF
>TRBV7-7|TRBD2|15
CASSTQLADYNEQYF
>TRBV6-5|TRBD2|13
CASKLAGALEQYF
>TRBV20-1|.|12
CSAGSSANEQFF
>TRBV10-1|.|17
CASSEGTGSSGANVLTF
>TRBV6-2/TRBV6-3|.|14
CAGSRDWGYNEQFF
>TRBV7-2|.|12
CASSFGGGRSYF
>TRBV27|TRBD2|19
CASSLFHPTFAGGQETQYF